Following are 12 T cell receptor beta chains from one sample sequenced in a study of shared clonotypes between healthy human individuals. Terminally differentiated effector memory CD45RA+ cells were excluded by CCR7 positive selection of CD45RO-negative cells. Clones were sequenced by immunoSEQ multiplex PCR, and TCRdb holds only the in-frame ones, with some missing. The sample records roughly 2,000,000 clones, 93% being singletons. Sequencing used naive CD8+ T cells from PBMCs. The receptor source for this set is a man in his late teens or twenties in good health. Some clones in this sample may be carry-over from other donors' samples.

The V gene is TRBV6-5, the J gene TRBJ1-1, with D possibly matching TRBD1 (5 bases). The CDR3 is 13 residues long. V was pared by 0 bases and J by 11 bases, with 13 bases between. CDR1 and CDR2 from the germline V gene are MNHEY and SVGAGI. CDR3 amino acids: CASSYSIRGYAFF. For the CDR3, the DNA is TGTGCCAGCAGTTACTCGATACGGGGGTACGCTTTCTTT.

The V and J genes are TRBV6-5 and TRBJ1-1; the D is unclear. Trimming left V 6 bases short and J 4 bases short, with 9 bases between. In germline, CDR1 is MNHEY, CDR2 SVGAGI. There are 12 residues in the CDR3. CDR3 residues: CASSSPGTEAFF. In nucleotides, the CDR3 is TGTGCCAGCAGCTCCCCTGGCACTGAAGCTTTCTTT.

On this clone: The same CDR3 arises from other DNA sequences in this sample as well. The rearrangement joins TRBV27 to TRBJ2-7; 10 nucleotides match TRBD2. V gave up 5 bases and J gave up 0 bases; unmatched junction bases: 4. The CDR3 spans 15 residues. Germline lookup yields CDR1 MNHEY and CDR2 SMNVEV (reference sequence). This CDR3 reads CASSPGLADSYEQYF. CDR3 coding DNA: TGTGCCAGCAGTCCCGGACTAGCGGACTCCTACGAGCAGTACTTC.

The chain carries TRBV6-5 and TRBJ2-1; D ambiguous. Per germline, CDR1 MNHEY and CDR2 SVGAGI. V was clipped by 0 bases and J by 10 bases, with 16 bases between them. CDR3 size: 15 residues. The DNA for the CDR3 is TGTGCCAGCAGTTACTCGTTGCTAAGTAGAGCCGAGCAGTTCTTC. As protein: CASSYSLLSRAEQFF.

The chain links TRBV6-1 to TRBJ2-7; either TRBD1 or TRBD2 may fit D (5 bases each). CDR1 is MNHNS and CDR2 is SASEGT in the germline V gene. Trimming cost V 6 bases and J 2 bases, with 14 bases left between them. CDR3 size: 14 residues. DNA of the CDR3: TGTGCCAGCAGGCCAGTGGGGGTCCCCTACGAGCAGTACTTC. Translation gives CASRPVGVPYEQYF.

This chain uses TRBV28 with TRBJ2-6; tentatively, D is TRBD2 (5 bases). CDR1 is MDHEN, CDR2 SYDVKM, per germline. V gave up 4 bases and J gave up 4 bases, with 8 bases separating them. This CDR3 is 14 amino acids long. The CDR3 here is CASSSGVGANVLTF. CDR3 coding DNA: TGTGCCAGCAGTTCCGGGGTCGGGGCCAACGTCCTGACTTTC. The full variable domain, in which reference TRBV28 and TRBJ2-6 provide the parts outside the CDR3, is DVKVTQSSRYLVKRTGEKVFLECVQDMDHENMFWYRQDPGLGLRLIYFSYDVKMKEKGDIPEGYSVSREKKERFSLILESASTNQTSMYLCASSSGVGANVLTFGAGSRLTVL.

The gene calls are TRBV13 and TRBJ1-2; D ambiguous. The CDR3 is 14 residues long. V was shortened by 3 bases and J by 4 bases, with 12 bases between the two germline ends. Germline CDR1 PRHDT, CDR2 FYEKMQ (reference sequence). The CDR3 sequence: CASSFGDVGYGYTF. The CDR3 region has the DNA TGTGCCAGCAGCTTTGGGGATGTAGGCTATGGCTACACCTTC.

The chain is built from TRBV4-3 and TRBJ1-2, with D possibly TRBD1 on 5 matching bases. The CDR3 runs to 16 residues. V dropped 2 bases and J dropped 8 bases, with 21 bases sitting between them. Germline V gene data show CDR1 as LGHNA and CDR2 as YSLEER. The CDR3 protein is CASSQSRTLDDNGYTF. In DNA, the CDR3 is TGCGCCAGCAGCCAATCTAGGACACTGGATGACAACGGCTACACCTTC.

The chain uses TRBV29-1 and TRBJ1-4; the D is unclear. Germline loops: CDR1 SQVTM, CDR2 ANQGSEA. V dropped 0 bases and J dropped 7 bases, with 3 bases sitting between them. The CDR3 loop spans 11 amino acids. The CDR3 DNA sequence: TGCAGCGTTGAAGACCTTGAAAAACTGTTTTTT. It encodes CSVEDLEKLFF.

V is TRBV29-1 and J is TRBJ2-1; no clear D. The CDR3 is made up of 12 amino acids. V lost 3 bases, J lost 10 bases, and 13 bases lay in between. Germline assignment: CDR1 SQVTM and CDR2 ANQGSEA. In DNA form, the CDR3 reads TGCAGCGTTGACGGATCGCGGAGCGAGCAGTTCTTC. It yields the protein CSVDGSRSEQFF.

J is TRBJ1-5 and V is TRBV10-2; TRBD1 matches at 7 bases. CDR1 and CDR2 (germline): WSHSY, SAAADI. There are 14 residues in the CDR3. V lost 8 bases, J lost 0 bases, and 4 bases stayed unmatched. CDR3 protein: CASGGQHSNQPQHF. The CDR3, as DNA: TGCGCCAGCGGGGGACAGCATAGCAATCAGCCCCAGCATTTT.

The chain recombines TRBV9 with TRBJ1-2; D ambiguous. Germline V gives CDR1 SGDLS, CDR2 YYNGEE. The CDR3 has 15 amino acids. The V end was cut by 3 bases, the J end by 5 bases, with 17 bases between. As DNA, the CDR3 is TGTGCCAGCAGCGCGGAAAAGACGACCTGGTATGGCTACACCTTC. Protein sequence: CASSAEKTTWYGYTF.